This record concerns one TCR beta chain sequence. This entry comes from a study of shared clonotypes between healthy human individuals. Profiling relied on immunoSEQ multiplex PCR, and the TCRdb table lists in-frame clones only, not all of them. Seen here are about 690,000 clones, 80% to 95% observed once, and the top ten hold 34%. This CDR3 has 16 amino acids. Germline V gene data show CDR1 as SGHVS and CDR2 as FQNEAQ. The V and J ends lost 8 bases and 4 bases respectively, with 23 bases between them. The specimen sequenced was memory CD8+ T cells from PBMCs. As to subset: CD45RO+ cells pooled with CCR7-negative TemRA cells. The source of this sequence is a man younger than 35 in good health. Some clones in this sample may be carry-over from other donors' samples. The chain combines TRBV7-8 with TRBJ1-1, with D possibly being TRBD1 (5 bases). For the CDR3, the DNA is TGTGCCAGCGGGGCTCTGTCAGGGCTTGTTAGCACTGAAGCTTTCTTT. This gives the protein CASGALSGLVSTEAFF. The whole variable domain, filled in from reference TRBV7-8 and TRBJ1-1, reads GAGVSQSPRYKVAKRGQDVALRCDPISGHVSLFWYQQALGQGPEFLTYFQNEAQLDKSGLPSDRFFAERPEGSVSTLKIQRTQQEDSAVYLCASGALSGLVSTEAFFGQGTRLTVV.